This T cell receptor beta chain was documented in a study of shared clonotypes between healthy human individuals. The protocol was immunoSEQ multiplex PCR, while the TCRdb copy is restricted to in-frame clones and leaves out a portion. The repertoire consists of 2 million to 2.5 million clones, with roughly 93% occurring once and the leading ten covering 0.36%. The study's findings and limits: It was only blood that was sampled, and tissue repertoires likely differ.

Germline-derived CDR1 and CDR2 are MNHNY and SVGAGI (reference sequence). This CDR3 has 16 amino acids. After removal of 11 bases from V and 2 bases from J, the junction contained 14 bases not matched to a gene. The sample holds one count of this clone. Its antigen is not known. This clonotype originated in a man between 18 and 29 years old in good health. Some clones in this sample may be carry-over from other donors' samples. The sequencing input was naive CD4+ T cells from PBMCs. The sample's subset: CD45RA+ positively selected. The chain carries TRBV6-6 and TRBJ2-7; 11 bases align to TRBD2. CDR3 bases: TGTGCCGCGGGGGGAGTGAATAGCGGGAGGGCCTACGAGCAGTACTTC. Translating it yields CAAGGVNSGRAYEQYF.